This section outlines one T cell receptor (beta chain) sequence together with its context. This entry is derived from a study of read filtering for tumor transcriptome and immune sequencing. Study information: DNase treatment preceded whole-transcriptome library preparation.

The CDR3 runs to 18 residues. Germline V gene lookup returns CDR1 MDHEN and CDR2 SYDVKM. V gave up 4 bases and J gave up 0 bases; unmatched junction bases: 10. This library used roughly 0.4 ug RNA and molecular barcoded adaptors spanning alpha/delta and beta/gamma chains. MiXCR, run by TCRdb on the reads, gives a single entry per CDR3 protein. The sample carries about 57,000 distinct CDR3 sequences, 20% recorded once. The TCR was taken from a donor at least 40 years old with multiple myeloma. The rearrangement joins TRBV28 to TRBJ1-5; 9 bases agree with TRBD1. Sequencing was done on a sample of a population of CD138-negative cells sorted from bone marrow. CDR3 in amino acids: CASSSKRQGGTSNQPQHF. CDR3 DNA: TGTGCCAGCAGTTCGAAGCGACAGGGGGGTACTAGCAATCAGCCCCAGCATTTT.